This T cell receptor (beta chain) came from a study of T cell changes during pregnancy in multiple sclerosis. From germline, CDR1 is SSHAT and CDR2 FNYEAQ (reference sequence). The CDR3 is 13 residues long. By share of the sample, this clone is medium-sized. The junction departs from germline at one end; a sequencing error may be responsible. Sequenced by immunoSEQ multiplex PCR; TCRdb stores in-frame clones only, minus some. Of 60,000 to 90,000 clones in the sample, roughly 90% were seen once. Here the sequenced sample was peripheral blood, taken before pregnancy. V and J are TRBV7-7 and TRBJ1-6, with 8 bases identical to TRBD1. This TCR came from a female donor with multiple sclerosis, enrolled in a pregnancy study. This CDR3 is CASSKGTGAPLHF. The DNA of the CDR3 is TGTGCTAGCAGCAAAGGGACAGGCGCACCCCTCCACTTT. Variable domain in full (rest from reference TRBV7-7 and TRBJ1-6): GAGVSQSPRYKVTKRGQDVTLRCDPISSHATLYWYQQALGQGPEFLTYFNYEAQPDKSGLPSDRFSAERPEGSISTLTIQRTEQRDSAMYRCASSKGTGAPLHFGNGTRLTVT.